This T cell receptor (beta chain) stems from a study of T cell clonotyping in hematopoietic cell transplantation. Study-wide results and caveats: Few recipient clonotypes overlapped donors; over 95% were de novo at given depth. Cells were unsorted, so CD4 and CD8 contributions were not separated. After transplant, recipient diversity fell while pathologically expanded clonotypes grew through day 180. Broader posttransplant TCR repertoire diversity was predicted by graft donor and pretransplant recipient Inverse Simpson Index values.

About this clone itself: Its antigen remains unknown.

CDR1 and CDR2 (germline): MNHNY, SVGAGI (reference sequence). V lost 5 bases, J lost 8 bases, and 16 bases lay in between. The CDR3 loop spans 14 amino acids. Only in-frame clones appear in the TCRdb table, and some are missing; sequencing was by immunoSEQ multiplex PCR. The sample shows 30,000 to 45,000 clones, 80% to 90% of them seen only once. The chain combines TRBV6-6 with TRBJ2-1, with a possible D match to TRBD1 (6 bases). Sequencing input: peripheral blood mononuclear cells. The sequence derives from a woman in her 40s in good health. Some clones in this sample may be carry-over from other donors' samples. CDR3 amino acids: CASSPGPEGDEQFF. As DNA, the CDR3 is TGTGCCAGCAGTCCGGGACCAGAGGGGGATGAGCAGTTCTTC.